This T cell receptor beta chain comes out of a study of blood T cell repertoires in COVID-19. In the study overall: In each case, the material was cDNA or gDNA derived from T cells, B-cell-depleted T cells, or PBMCs.

This CDR3 has 12 amino acids. Trimming pared 2 bases from V and 4 bases from J, leaving 5 bases between. Germline V gene sequence: CDR1 LGHDT, CDR2 YNNKEL (reference sequence). Libraries were prepared by immunoSEQ multiplex PCR; TCRdb keeps only in-frame clonotypes and omits some of them. The profile covers approximately 100,000 clones, with over 65% appearing a single time and about 14% taken by the ten largest. The TCR originated in a woman aged 70-85 years with acute or convalescent COVID-19. This chain joins TRBV3-1 (or the pseudogene TRBV3-2) and TRBJ2-5; D is possibly TRBD2 (5 bases). Sequenced material: peripheral blood. The CDR3 protein is CASSQTRETQYF. The CDR3 region has the DNA TGTGCCAGCAGCCAAACTAGAGAGACCCAGTACTTC.